This record concerns one T cell receptor beta chain sequence. The germline gene is not matched at one end of the junction; a read error may be the cause. Some clones are missing from TCRdb's copy, which holds only in-frame ones; the method was immunoSEQ multiplex PCR. The data contain under 20,000 clones, over 55% of them singletons. Germline CDR1 and CDR2: SSHAT and FNYEAQ (reference sequence). This CDR3 has 14 amino acids. This entry belongs to a study of tumor-infiltrating lymphocytes in localized non-small cell lung cancer. The sample was lung tumor tissue. This clonotype was obtained from a human donor with non-small cell lung cancer. V and J are TRBV7-7 and TRBJ2-6; 8 nucleotides agree with TRBD1. This CDR3 is CASSPSQGANVLTF. The CDR3 nucleotides read TGTGCCAGCAGCCCCTCCCAGGGGGCGAACGTCCTGACTTTC.